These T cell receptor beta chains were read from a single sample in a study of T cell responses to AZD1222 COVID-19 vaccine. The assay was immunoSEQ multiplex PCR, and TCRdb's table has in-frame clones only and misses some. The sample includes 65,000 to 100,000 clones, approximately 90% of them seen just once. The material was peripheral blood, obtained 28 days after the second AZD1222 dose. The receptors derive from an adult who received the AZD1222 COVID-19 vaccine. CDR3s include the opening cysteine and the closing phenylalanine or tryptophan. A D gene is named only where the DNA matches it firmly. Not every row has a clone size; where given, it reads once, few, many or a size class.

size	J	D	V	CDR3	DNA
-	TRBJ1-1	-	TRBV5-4	CASTRDSLGNTEAFF	TGTGCCAGCACCCGGGACTCCCTGGGGAACACTGAAGCTTTCTTT
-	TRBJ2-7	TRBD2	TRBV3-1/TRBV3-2	CASSHEGTSGRYEQYF	TGTGCCAGCAGCCACGAAGGGACTAGCGGGAGGTACGAGCAGTACTTC
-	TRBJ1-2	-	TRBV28	CASTAFNYGYTF	TGTGCCAGCACGGCCTTTAACTATGGCTACACCTTC
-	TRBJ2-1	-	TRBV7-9	CASSRNTGPAEQFF	TGTGCCAGCAGCAGAAATACAGGGCCCGCGGAGCAGTTCTTC
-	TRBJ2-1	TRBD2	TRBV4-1	CASSHASGNEQFF	TGCGCCAGCAGCCATGCTAGCGGCAATGAGCAGTTCTTC
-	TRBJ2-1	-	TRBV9	CASSVGVSEQFF	TGTGCCAGCAGCGTAGGGGTCAGTGAGCAGTTCTTC
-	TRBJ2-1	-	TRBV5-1	CASSLIQGARDEQFF	TGCGCCAGCAGCTTGATACAGGGAGCTAGGGATGAGCAGTTCTTC
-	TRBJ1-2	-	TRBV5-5	CASSSGAGGYTF	TGTGCCAGCAGCTCAGGGGCTGGTGGCTACACCTTC
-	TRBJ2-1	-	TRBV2	CASSEWWEQFF	TGTGCCAGCAGTGAATGGTGGGAGCAGTTCTTC
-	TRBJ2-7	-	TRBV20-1	CSASRRTGGVGTYEQYF	TGCAGTGCTAGTCGACGCACTGGGGGAGTAGGGACCTACGAGCAGTACTTC
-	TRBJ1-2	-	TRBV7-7	CASSPLVGGGYTF	TGTGCCAGCAGCCCCCTGGTCGGGGGTGGCTACACCTTC
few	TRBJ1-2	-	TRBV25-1	CASSEYPGHYGYTF	TGTGCCAGCAGTGAATATCCGGGACACTATGGCTACACCTTC
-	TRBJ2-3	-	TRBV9	CASSPMGVAETQYF	TGTGCCAGCAGTCCCATGGGGGTGGCAGAAACGCAGTATTTT
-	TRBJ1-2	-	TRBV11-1	CASSAGTDNSGYTF	TGTGCCAGCAGCGCCGGAACTGATAACTCTGGCTACACCTTC
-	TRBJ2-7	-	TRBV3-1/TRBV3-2	CASSAGIRAYEQYF	TGTGCCAGCAGCGCAGGTATTAGGGCCTACGAGCAGTACTTC
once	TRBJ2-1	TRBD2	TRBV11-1	CASSLVGTTLQFF	TGTGCCAGCAGCTTAGTAGGGACTACTTTGCAGTTCTTC
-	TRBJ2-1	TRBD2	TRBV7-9	CASSAPPRGSRTRGNEQFF	TGTGCCAGCAGCGCCCCCCCCCGAGGCTCCCGGACTAGGGGCAATGAGCAGTTCTTC
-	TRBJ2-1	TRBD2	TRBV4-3	CASSQRSSGRANSYNEQFF	TGCGCCAGCAGCCAACGGTCTAGCGGGAGGGCCAATTCCTACAATGAGCAGTTCTTC
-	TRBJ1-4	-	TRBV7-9	CASSLAGSGTNEKLFF	TGTGCCAGCAGCTTAGCTGGGTCAGGGACTAATGAAAAACTGTTTTTT
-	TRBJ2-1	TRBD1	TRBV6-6	CASSRPGTGSILNEQFF	TGTGCCAGCAGTCGTCCAGGGACAGGGAGTATATTGAATGAGCAGTTCTTC
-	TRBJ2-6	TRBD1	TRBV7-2	CASSLGQGSGANVLTF	TGTGCCAGCAGCTTGGGACAGGGATCTGGGGCCAACGTCCTGACTTTC
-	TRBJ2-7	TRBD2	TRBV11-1	CASSSLAGVGEQYF	TGTGCCAGCAGCTCACTAGCGGGAGTAGGAGAGCAGTACTTC
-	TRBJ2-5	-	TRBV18	CASSPFGAGTAETQYF	TGTGCCAGCTCACCATTCGGCGCGGGAACCGCAGAGACCCAGTACTTC
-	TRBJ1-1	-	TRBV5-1	CASSLAFGTEAFF	TGCGCCAGCAGCTTGGCCTTCGGAACTGAAGCTTTCTTT
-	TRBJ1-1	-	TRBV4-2	CASSKDQYEAFF	TGTGCCAGCAGCAAGGACCAGTATGAAGCTTTCTTT
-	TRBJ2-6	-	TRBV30	CAWTPGANVLTF	TGTGCCTGGACGCCCGGGGCCAACGTCCTGACTTTC
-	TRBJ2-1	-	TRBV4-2	CASSQAPGSAPNEQFF	TGTGCCAGCAGCCAGGCGCCAGGATCAGCGCCTAATGAGCAGTTCTTC
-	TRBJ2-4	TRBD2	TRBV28	CASSFIAGGPNQAQYF	TGTGCCAGCAGTTTTATAGCGGGAGGGCCAAATCAAGCTCAGTACTTC
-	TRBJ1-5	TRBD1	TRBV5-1	CASSPGQGGSNQPQHF	TGCGCCAGCAGCCCGGGACAGGGCGGGAGCAATCAGCCCCAGCATTTT
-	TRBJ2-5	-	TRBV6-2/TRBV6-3	CASSQPGQQETQYF	TGTGCCAGCAGTCAACCGGGACAACAAGAGACCCAGTACTTC
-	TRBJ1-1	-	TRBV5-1	CASINPLNTEAFF	TGCGCCAGCATAAACCCGTTGAACACTGAAGCTTTCTTT
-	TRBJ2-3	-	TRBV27	CASSTYGKVTQYF	TGTGCCAGCAGCACCTATGGGAAGGTTACGCAGTATTTT
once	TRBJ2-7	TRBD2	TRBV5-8	CASSSSGGETYEQYF	TGTGCCAGCAGCTCTTCGGGGGGGGAGACCTACGAGCAGTACTTC
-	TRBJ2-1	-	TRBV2	CASSPGGLGGYNEQFF	TGTGCCAGCAGCCCCGGGGGGCTAGGGGGTTACAATGAGCAGTTCTTC
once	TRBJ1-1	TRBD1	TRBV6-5	CASSRRTGNTEAFF	TGTGCCAGCAGTCGTCGGACAGGGAACACTGAAGCTTTCTTT
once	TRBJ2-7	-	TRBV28	CASSFGSLRGYEQYF	TGTGCCAGCAGTTTTGGGTCCTTACGGGGCTACGAGCAGTACTTC
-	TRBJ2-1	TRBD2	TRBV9	CASSGTSGSYNEQFF	TGTGCCAGCAGCGGAACTAGCGGCTCCTACAATGAGCAGTTCTTC
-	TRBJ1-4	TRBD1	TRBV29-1	CSVEDTTGGGKLFF	TGCAGCGTTGAAGATACGACAGGGGGCGGAAAACTGTTTTTT
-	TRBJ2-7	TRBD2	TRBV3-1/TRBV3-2	CASSQQLAGAYEQYF	TGTGCCAGCAGCCAACAACTAGCGGGAGCCTACGAGCAGTACTTC
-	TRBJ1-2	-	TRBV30	CAWSPRLANYGYTF	TGTGCCTGGAGTCCCAGGCTAGCTAACTATGGCTACACCTTC
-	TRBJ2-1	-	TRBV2	CATKSIDEQFF	TGTGCCACCAAGAGTATCGATGAGCAGTTCTTC
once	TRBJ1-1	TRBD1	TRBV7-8	CASSPSSTGTPGTEAFF	TGTGCCAGCAGCCCATCCTCGACAGGGACGCCTGGTACTGAAGCTTTCTTT
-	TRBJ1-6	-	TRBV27	CASSLRASSYNSPLHF	TGTGCCAGCAGTTTACGGGCGAGCTCCTATAATTCACCCCTCCACTTT
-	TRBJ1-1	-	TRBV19	CASSIDAHGTEAFF	TGTGCCAGTAGTATCGACGCCCATGGGACTGAAGCTTTCTTT
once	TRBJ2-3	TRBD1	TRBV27	CASSPQGTDTQYF	TGTGCCAGCAGTCCACAGGGGACAGATACGCAGTATTTT
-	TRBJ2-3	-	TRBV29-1	CSVASGAGDTQYF	TGCAGCGTTGCCTCGGGGGCTGGAGATACGCAGTATTTT
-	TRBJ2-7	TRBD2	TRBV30	CAWSPLTSGGSYEQYF	TGTGCCTGGAGCCCCCTCACTAGCGGGGGATCCTACGAGCAGTACTTC
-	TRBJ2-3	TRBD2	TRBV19	CASTSLAGLDTQYF	TGTGCCAGTACCTCACTAGCGGGATTAGATACGCAGTATTTT